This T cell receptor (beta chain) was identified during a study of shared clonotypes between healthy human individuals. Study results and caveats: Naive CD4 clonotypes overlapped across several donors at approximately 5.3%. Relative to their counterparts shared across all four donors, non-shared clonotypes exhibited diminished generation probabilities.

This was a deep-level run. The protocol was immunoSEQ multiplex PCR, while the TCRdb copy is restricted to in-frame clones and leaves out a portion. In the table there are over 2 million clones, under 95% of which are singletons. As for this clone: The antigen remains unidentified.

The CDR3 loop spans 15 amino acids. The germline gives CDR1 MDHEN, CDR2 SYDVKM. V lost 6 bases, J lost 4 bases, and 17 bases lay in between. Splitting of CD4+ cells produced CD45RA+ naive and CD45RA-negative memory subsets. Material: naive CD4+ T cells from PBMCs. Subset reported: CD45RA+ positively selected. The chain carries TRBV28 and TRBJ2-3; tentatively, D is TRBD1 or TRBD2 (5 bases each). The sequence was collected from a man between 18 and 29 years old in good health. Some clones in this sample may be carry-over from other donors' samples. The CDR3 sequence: CASRTGTQTSDTQYF. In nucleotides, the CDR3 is TGTGCCAGCAGGACCGGGACCCAGACCTCAGATACGCAGTATTTT.